Here is one T cell receptor beta chain with its context. The target of this receptor is not known. No base quality values were provided; no much bigger clone lies one nucleotide off. This entry is derived from a study of Graves' ophthalmopathy and Graves' hyperthyroidism (dated by TCRdb to 2016 to 2018). Describing the broader study: Peripheral blood was collected at initial diagnosis, before any treatment. The independent validation cohort included some 19 hyperthyroidism patients plus 17 patients who later progressed from hyperthyroidism to ophthalmopathy. In five or six hyperthyroidism patients, the T-cell repertoire of thyroid tissue was compared with the T-cell repertoire of blood. After sampling, hyperthyroidism patients received methimazole starting at 30 mg daily, and ophthalmopathy patients received high-dose intravenous methylprednisolone. TCR beta repertoire signatures were used to distinguish Graves' ophthalmopathy from Graves' hyperthyroidism and to predict progression to ophthalmopathy. To explore V-J signatures that distinguish ophthalmopathy from hyperthyroidism, a discovery set of 100 patients was enrolled, made up of 43 with ophthalmopathy and roughly 55 with stable hyperthyroidism. In total, some 130 blood samples were TCR-sequenced: approximately 40 ophthalmopathy, about 75 hyperthyroidism and some 17 hyperthyroidism-to-ophthalmopathy patients.

The paper as a whole reports these results and caveats: Most expanded thyroid clonotypes with a frequency above 0.001 also appeared in blood, which suggests that blood repertoires may reflect the immune response in the thyroid. Ophthalmopathy was separated from stable hyperthyroidism by the 13-signature model with 85% to 90% sensitivity and 81% to 84% specificity in cross-validation and with 80%/75% in the test set. No statistical method was used to predetermine the sample size, and group allocation was not hidden from the investigators. In validation, the model predicted ophthalmopathy progression with about 64% sensitivity and 72% to 80% specificity; fewer than 15 predicted patients were CT-confirmed with GO in a median of approximately 6.5 months.

For repertoire sequencing, the TCR beta CDR3 regions were amplified from RNA transcripts. The first round was an RT-PCR using HTBI primers with the Qiagen OneStep RT-PCR kit, and this first round was followed by a second-round multiplex PCR, then size selection and purification. Sequencing of the libraries was carried out on an Illumina HiSeq2000 in paired-end mode with 100 bp reads. As for the original processing: SOAPnuke was used to process the reads, throwing out any read that had adapters, had uncalled bases, had a mean Phred below 15, or lacked an exact constant-primer or identifier match. COPE v1.2.5 was used to merge the high-quality paired reads. Each unique nucleotide sequence was defined as a clonotype, and clonotypes were aligned to IMGT TRB V, D and J references with MiTCR v1.1. Only V-J combinations with frequency above 0.0001 were analysed, covering more than 99% of repertoires. A TCR clonal expansion and chaos score per V-J combination was defined as the ratio of F50 clonal expansion to chaos observed in the TCRdist matrix. Welch's t-statistics and random forest were used to reduce features to 13 V-J combinations, which were fed into a naive Bayes classifier. Thyroid-blood repertoire similarity was quantified with the Morisita-Horn index. TCRdb ran its own pipeline on the public reads, namely fastp trimming at Q25 and MiXCR clone calling, and kept in-frame beta chains. Each entry merges the rows of one CDR3 protein and shows their most common DNA and genes. TCRdb assigned the V and J calls; the authors' analysis was not used. This sample gives more than 550,000 distinct CDR3 sequences in total; just over 40% of them show up just once. 3% to 3.5% of the sample lies in the top ten.

Including the terminal cysteine and phenylalanine, the CDR3 comprises 16 residues. Just CDR3 DNA is preserved here, 48 bases in frame from base 1. Per the germline V gene, SGHDN is the CDR1 and FVKESK is the CDR2. After removal of 4 bases from V and 2 bases from J, the junction retains 6 bases not matched to a gene. Ophthalmopathy patients were characterized by moderately to severely active disease, a Clinical Activity Score of at least 3, a NOSPECS grade of at least 4, and a disease duration under 3 months. Patients were excluded if they had other autoimmune diseases, uncontrolled infections, pregnancy or lactation. Clinical symptoms, serum thyroxine, TRAb, thyroid ultrasound and orbital computed tomography formed the basis of the diagnosis. PBMCs were isolated from approximately 10 ml of fresh peripheral blood by Ficoll-Paque density gradient centrifugation. Total RNA was extracted with Trizol reagent and quality-checked on an Agilent 2100 Bioanalyzer.

Sequenced: peripheral blood. The chain links TRBV14 with TRBJ2-5, with 11 middle bases fitting TRBD2. The origin of this receptor is an adult man with Graves' ophthalmopathy. The nucleotide sequence is given as TGTGCCAGCAGCCCTGGCGGGACTAGCGGTCAAGAGACCCAGTACTTC. Its translation reads: CASSPGGTSGQETQYF.